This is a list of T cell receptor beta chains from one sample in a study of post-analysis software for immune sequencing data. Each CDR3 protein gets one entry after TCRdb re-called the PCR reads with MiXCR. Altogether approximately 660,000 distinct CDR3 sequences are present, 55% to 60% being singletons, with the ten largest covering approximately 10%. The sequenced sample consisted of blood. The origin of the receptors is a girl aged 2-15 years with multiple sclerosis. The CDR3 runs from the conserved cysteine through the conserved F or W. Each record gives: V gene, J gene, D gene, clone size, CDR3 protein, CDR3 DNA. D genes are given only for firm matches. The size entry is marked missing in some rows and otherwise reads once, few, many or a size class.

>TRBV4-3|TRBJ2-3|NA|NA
CASSQDLGGLNTDTQYF
TGCGCCAGCAGCCAAGATCTGGGCGGTTTGAACACAGATACGCAGTATTTT
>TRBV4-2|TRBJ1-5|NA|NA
CASSQVANQPQHF
TGTGCCAGCAGCCAAGTCGCTAATCAGCCCCAGCATTTT
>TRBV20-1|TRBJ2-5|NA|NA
CSARAPGEETQYF
TGCAGTGCTAGAGCCCCAGGGGAAGAGACCCAGTACTTC
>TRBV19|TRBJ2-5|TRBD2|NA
CASSPSGKQETQYF
TGTGCCAGTAGCCCTAGCGGCAAACAAGAGACCCAGTACTTC
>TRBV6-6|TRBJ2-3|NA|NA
CASSPRVLGDTQYF
TGTGCCAGCAGTCCGCGGGTTTTGGGAGATACGCAGTATTTT
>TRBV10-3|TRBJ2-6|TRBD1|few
CAISESPGGISGANVLTF
TGTGCCATCAGTGAGTCGCCAGGGGGCATCTCTGGGGCCAACGTCCTGACTTTC
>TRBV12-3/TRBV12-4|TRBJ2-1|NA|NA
CASSKAWEQFF
TGTGCCAGCAGCAAGGCTTGGGAGCAGTTCTTC
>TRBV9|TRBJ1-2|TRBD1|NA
CASSVEAGGSGYGYTF
TGTGCCAGCAGCGTAGAAGCAGGGGGCTCCGGCTATGGCTACACCTTC
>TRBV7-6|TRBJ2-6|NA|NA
CASSLGQGITGANVLTF
TGTGCCAGCAGCTTAGGCCAGGGGATAACTGGGGCCAACGTCCTGACTTTC
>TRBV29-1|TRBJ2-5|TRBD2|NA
CSVPSSGRKAETQYF
TGCAGCGTTCCCTCTAGCGGGAGGAAGGCAGAGACCCAGTACTTC
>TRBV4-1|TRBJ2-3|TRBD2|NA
CASSQELAGGSTDTQYF
TGCGCCAGCAGCCAAGAGTTGGCGGGGGGAAGCACAGATACGCAGTATTTT
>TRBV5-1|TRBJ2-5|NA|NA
CASSGGTVQETQYF
TGCGCCAGCAGCGGGGGGACGGTCCAAGAGACCCAGTACTTC
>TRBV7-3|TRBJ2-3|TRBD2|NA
CASSPGPGRDLTDTQYF
TGTGCCAGCAGCCCGGGACCAGGGAGGGACCTCACAGATACGCAGTATTTT
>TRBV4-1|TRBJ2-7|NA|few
CASSQAPRGGSYEQYF
TGCGCCAGCAGCCAAGCCCCCAGGGGGGGTTCCTACGAGCAGTACTTC
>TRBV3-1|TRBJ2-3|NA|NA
CASSKPGGVSTDTQYF
TGTGCCAGCAGCAAGCCAGGTGGGGTCAGCACAGATACGCAGTATTTT
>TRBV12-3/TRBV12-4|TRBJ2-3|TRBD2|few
CASSLVGGGALNTQYF
TGTGCCAGCAGTTTAGTCGGCGGGGGGGCTTTAAATACGCAGTATTTT
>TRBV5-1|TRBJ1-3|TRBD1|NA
CAGSLARDRSSGNTIYF
TGCGCCGGCAGCTTGGCCCGGGACAGAAGCTCTGGAAACACCATATATTTT
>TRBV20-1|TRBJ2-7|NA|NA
CSARDVNSYEQYF
TGCAGTGCTAGAGATGTCAACTCCTACGAGCAGTACTTC
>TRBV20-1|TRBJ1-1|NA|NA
CSASDTGRTDKAFF
TGCAGTGCTAGCGACACCGGGCGTACCGACAAGGCTTTCTTT
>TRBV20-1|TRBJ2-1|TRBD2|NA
CSVGSSGSSYNEQFF
TGCAGTGTGGGTTCTAGCGGGAGCTCCTACAATGAGCAGTTCTTC
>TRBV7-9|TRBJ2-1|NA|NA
CASSPSTDRQFF
TGTGCCAGCAGCCCCTCCACGGACAGGCAGTTCTTC